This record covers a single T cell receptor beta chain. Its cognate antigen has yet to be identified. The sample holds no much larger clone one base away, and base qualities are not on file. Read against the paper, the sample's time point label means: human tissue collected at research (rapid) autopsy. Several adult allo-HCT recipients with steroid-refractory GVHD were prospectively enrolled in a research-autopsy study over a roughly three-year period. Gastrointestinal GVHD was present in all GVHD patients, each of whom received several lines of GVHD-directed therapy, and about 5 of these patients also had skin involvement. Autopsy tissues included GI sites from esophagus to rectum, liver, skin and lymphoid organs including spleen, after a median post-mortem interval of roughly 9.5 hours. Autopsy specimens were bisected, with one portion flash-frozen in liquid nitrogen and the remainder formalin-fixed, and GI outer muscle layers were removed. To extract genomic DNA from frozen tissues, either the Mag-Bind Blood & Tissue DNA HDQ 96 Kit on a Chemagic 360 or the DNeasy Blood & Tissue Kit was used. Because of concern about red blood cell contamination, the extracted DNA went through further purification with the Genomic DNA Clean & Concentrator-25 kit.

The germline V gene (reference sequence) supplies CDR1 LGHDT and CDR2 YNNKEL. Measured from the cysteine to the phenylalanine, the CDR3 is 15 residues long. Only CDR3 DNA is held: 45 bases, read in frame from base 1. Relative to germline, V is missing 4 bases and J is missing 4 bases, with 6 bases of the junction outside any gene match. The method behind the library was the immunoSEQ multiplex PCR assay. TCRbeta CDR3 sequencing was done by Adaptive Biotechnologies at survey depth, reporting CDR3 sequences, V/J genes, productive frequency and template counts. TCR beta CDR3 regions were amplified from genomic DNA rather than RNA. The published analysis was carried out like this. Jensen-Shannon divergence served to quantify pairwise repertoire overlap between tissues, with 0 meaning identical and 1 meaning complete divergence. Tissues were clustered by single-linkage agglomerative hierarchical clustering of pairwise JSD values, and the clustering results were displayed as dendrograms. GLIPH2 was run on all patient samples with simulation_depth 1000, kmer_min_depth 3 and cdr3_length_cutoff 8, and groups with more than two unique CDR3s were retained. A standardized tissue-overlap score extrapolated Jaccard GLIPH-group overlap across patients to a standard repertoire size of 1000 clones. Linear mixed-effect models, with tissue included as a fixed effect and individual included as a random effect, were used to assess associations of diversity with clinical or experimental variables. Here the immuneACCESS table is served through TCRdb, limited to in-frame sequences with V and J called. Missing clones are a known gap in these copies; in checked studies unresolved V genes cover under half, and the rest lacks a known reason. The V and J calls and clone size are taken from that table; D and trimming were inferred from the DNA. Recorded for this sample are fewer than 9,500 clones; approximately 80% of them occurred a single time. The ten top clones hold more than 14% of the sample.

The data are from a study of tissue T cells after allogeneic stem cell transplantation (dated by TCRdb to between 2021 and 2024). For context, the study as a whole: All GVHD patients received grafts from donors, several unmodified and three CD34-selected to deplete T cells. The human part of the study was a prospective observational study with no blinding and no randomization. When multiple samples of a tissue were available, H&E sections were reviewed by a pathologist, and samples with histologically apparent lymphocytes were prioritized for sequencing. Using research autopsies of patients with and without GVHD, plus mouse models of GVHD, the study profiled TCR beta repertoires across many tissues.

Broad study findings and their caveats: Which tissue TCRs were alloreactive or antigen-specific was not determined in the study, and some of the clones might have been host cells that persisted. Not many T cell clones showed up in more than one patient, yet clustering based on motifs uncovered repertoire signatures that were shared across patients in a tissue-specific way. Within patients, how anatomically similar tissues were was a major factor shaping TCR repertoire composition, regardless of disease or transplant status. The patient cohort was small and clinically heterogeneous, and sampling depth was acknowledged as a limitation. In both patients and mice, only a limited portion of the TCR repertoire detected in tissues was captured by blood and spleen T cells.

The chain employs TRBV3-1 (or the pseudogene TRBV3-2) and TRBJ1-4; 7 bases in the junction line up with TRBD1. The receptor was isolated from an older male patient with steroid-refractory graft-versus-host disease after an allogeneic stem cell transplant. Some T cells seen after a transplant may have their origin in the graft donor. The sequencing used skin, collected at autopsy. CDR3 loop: CASSLLGDSNEKLFF. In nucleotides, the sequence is TGTGCCAGCAGCCTACTAGGGGACAGTAATGAAAAACTGTTTTTT.